This T cell receptor (beta chain) emerged from a study of Graves' ophthalmopathy and Graves' hyperthyroidism. Germline trimming cut 4 bases from V and 7 bases from J; bases unmatched to any gene: 8. The length of the CDR3 is 13 residues. CDR1 and CDR2 (germline): SQVTM, ANQGSEA. RNA served as the template for amplifying TCR beta CDR3 regions. RT-PCR was first run with HTBI primers, then multiplex PCR in a second round. TCRdb passed the multiplex PCR reads through MiXCR, listing each CDR3 protein once. The table includes 200,000 to 250,000 distinct CDR3 sequences, 20% to 25% detected once. The receptor was isolated from a woman aged 45-65 years with Graves' ophthalmopathy. Sequencing used peripheral blood. The chain is built from TRBV29-1 and TRBJ2-7; 9 bases map to TRBD1. CDR3 DNA sequence: TGCAGCGTTGTCCCACAGGGGGCGAGGGAGCAGTACTTC. As protein: CSVVPQGAREQYF.